Listed here are 15 T cell receptor beta chains from one sample, sequenced in a study of identical twins. TCRdb passed the 5' RACE reads through MiXCR, listing each CDR3 protein once. The sample contains fewer than 800,000 distinct CDR3 sequences, 7.1% of which appear only once. The sample was also linked to a second study, of yellow fever vaccine responses in identical twins.

Source material: PBMCs. These receptors came from a young woman in good health.

This clonotype was counted many times. The rearrangement uses TRBV28 and TRBJ2-1, with D perhaps given as TRBD1 or TRBD2 (5 bases each). Germline V lookup: CDR1 MDHEN, CDR2 SYDVKM. The CDR3 loop spans 13 amino acids. V was trimmed by 10 bases and J by 0 bases, leaving 10 bases between them. CDR3 region: CATGGGSYNEQFF. The DNA of the CDR3 is TGTGCCACCGGTGGGGGCTCCTACAATGAGCAGTTCTTC.

This clonotype was detected a few times. The chain carries TRBV7-9 and TRBJ2-1, with D unresolved. V lost 5 bases and J lost 7, with 12 bases in between. Germline V lookup: CDR1 SEHNR, CDR2 FQNEAQ (reference sequence). The CDR3 extends over 13 amino acids. As DNA, the CDR3 is TGTGCCAGCAGCCCGGACGTGAGAAATGAGCAGTTCTTC. Protein sequence: CASSPDVRNEQFF. The full variable domain, completed using reference TRBV7-9 and TRBJ2-1, is DTGVSQNPRHKITKRGQNVTFRCDPISEHNRLYWYRQTLGQGPEFLTYFQNEAQLEKSRLLSDRFSAERPKGSFSTLEIQRTEQGDSAMYLCASSPDVRNEQFFGPGTRLTVL.

This chain links TRBV5-6 with TRBJ2-3; D not certain. In germline, CDR1 is SGHDT, CDR2 YYEEEE. The CDR3 has 13 residues. The V gene lost 4 bases and the J gene lost 3 bases, with 9 bases spanning the gap. The CDR3 protein is CASSKGGTDTQYF. In DNA form, the CDR3 reads TGTGCCAGCAGCAAGGGTGGGACAGATACGCAGTATTTT.

This clonotype has ten or more counts. V and J are TRBV20-1 and TRBJ2-1; D gene ambiguous. Germline V gene lookup returns CDR1 DFQATT and CDR2 SNEGSKA (reference sequence). The CDR3 runs to 12 residues. V lost 7 bases to trimming and J lost 9 bases, with 16 bases between them. CDR3 in amino acids: CSVTKEVFEQFF. CDR3 bases: TGCAGTGTCACAAAAGAGGTTTTTGAGCAGTTCTTC.

The chain links TRBV20-1 to TRBJ2-1; 8 nucleotides line up with TRBD2. This CDR3 is built from 16 residues. J was trimmed by 0 bases and V by 5 bases; bases with no gene match: 9. Germline V gene sequence: CDR1 DFQATT, CDR2 SNEGSKA (reference sequence). The DNA for the CDR3 is TGCAGTGCTCCTATTAGCGGGACCACCTCCTACAATGAGCAGTTCTTC. This gives the protein CSAPISGTTSYNEQFF.

The chain has TRBV5-1 and TRBJ1-1, with 9 nucleotides matching TRBD1. There are 16 residues in the CDR3. CDR1 and CDR2 (germline): SGHRS, YFSETQ. The V and J ends lost 4 bases and 0 bases, in that order; junction bases with no gene match: 7. CDR3 sequence reads: CASSQGTGTLNTEAFF. In DNA, the CDR3 is TGCGCCAGCAGCCAAGGGACAGGGACCCTGAACACTGAAGCTTTCTTT.

This clonotype was counted at least ten times. This rearrangement joins TRBV25-1 to TRBJ2-5; TRBD2 matches 12 bases. V lost 5 bases, J lost 4 bases, and 5 bases stayed unmatched. CDR1 is MGHDK, CDR2 SYGVNS, per germline. The CDR3 has 15 residues. The CDR3 sequence is CASSRLAGAGETQYF. The CDR3 DNA reads as TGTGCCAGCAGTCGACTAGCGGGGGCTGGAGAGACCCAGTACTTC.

The chain couples TRBV5-6 to TRBJ1-1, with a possible D match to TRBD1 (5 bases). The CDR3 runs to 17 residues. The V end lost 6 bases, the J end lost 5 bases, and 26 bases lay between the germline ends. Germline V CDR1 and CDR2: SGHDT, YYEEEE. The CDR3 is CASITRGRGGDGTEAFF. CDR3 DNA: TGTGCCAGCATCACCCGGGGTCGGGGAGGGGATGGGACTGAAGCTTTCTTT.

The chain carries TRBV7-9 and TRBJ2-7; the D gene is possibly TRBD2 (5 bases). V was cut by 7 bases and J by 3 bases, with 16 bases left in between. CDR3 length equals 14 residues. The V gene's germline CDR1 is SEHNR and CDR2 FQNEAQ (reference sequence). The CDR3 DNA sequence: TGTGCCAGCAAGGAGGAAGGGCAGGTCTACGAGCAGTACTTC. Amino acids: CASKEEGQVYEQYF.

This clonotype came up many times. The V call is TRBV12-3 or TRBV12-4, the J call TRBJ1-5; D is possibly TRBD1 (5 bases). V gave up 8 bases and J gave up 2 bases, with 16 bases separating them. The CDR3 has 15 residues. This chain's CDR3 is CASGLYRGGNQPQHF. The CDR3 nucleotides are TGTGCCAGCGGCCTTTATCGGGGCGGCAATCAGCCCCAGCATTTT.

Only a few counts were recorded for this clonotype. This rearrangement joins TRBV2 to TRBJ2-7, with D hard to call. V shed 1 base and J shed 5 bases, with 6 bases lying between them. The CDR3 covers 12 residues. The germline gives CDR1 SNHLY, CDR2 FYNNEI. CDR3 region: CASSEGRNEQYF. In DNA form, the CDR3 reads TGTGCCAGCAGTGAAGGTAGAAACGAGCAGTACTTC.

A few counts support this clonotype. V and J are TRBV9 and TRBJ2-7; maybe TRBD1 (6 bases). Trimming stripped 4 bases from V and 2 bases from J, with 10 bases between. CDR3 length: 13 residues. The germline V gene encodes CDR1 SGDLS and CDR2 YYNGEE. In DNA, the CDR3 is TGTGCCAGCAGCAGGACAGACCCCTACGAGCAGTACTTC. Translating it yields CASSRTDPYEQYF. Full variable domain (outside the CDR3, taken from reference TRBV9 and TRBJ2-7): DSGVTQTPKHLITATGQRVTLRCSPRSGDLSVYWYQQSLDQGLQFLIQYYNGEERAKGNILERFSAQQFPDLHSELNLSSLELGDSALYFCASSRTDPYEQYFGPGTRLTVT.

This clonotype was seen more than once but under ten times. V is TRBV28 and J is TRBJ2-5; 13 nucleotides align to TRBD2. The CDR3 has 16 amino acids. Losses at the gene ends were 3 bases for V and 7 bases for J; bases not matched to a gene: 8. CDR1 is MDHEN and CDR2 is SYDVKM in the germline V gene. As DNA, the CDR3 is TGTGCCAGCAGTTTTATCACTAGCGGGGGGGCGGGGACCCAGTACTTC. Its translation is CASSFITSGGAGTQYF. Combining the CDR3 with reference TRBV28 and TRBJ2-5 gives the whole variable domain DVKVTQSSRYLVKRTGEKVFLECVQDMDHENMFWYRQDPGLGLRLIYFSYDVKMKEKGDIPEGYSVSREKKERFSLILESASTNQTSMYLCASSFITSGGAGTQYFGPGTRLLVL.

This clonotype was observed a handful of times. CDR3 coding DNA: TGTGCTAGTGGATCGGACAGGGTGACTGAAGCTTTCTTT. Translated, it gives CASGSDRVTEAFF. The V gene is TRBV12-5, the J gene TRBJ1-1; TRBD1 aligns across 8 bases. The CDR3 covers 13 residues. CDR1 is LGHNT and CDR2 is FRNRAP in the germline V gene. J was trimmed by 5 bases and V by 6 bases; bases with no gene match: 5.

The table lists this clonotype with a few counts. The V call is TRBV15, the J call TRBJ2-3; D not resolved. V lost 2 bases to trimming and J lost 6 bases, with 12 bases between them. Looked up from germline, CDR1 is LNHNV and CDR2 is YYDKDF (reference sequence). The CDR3 is 14 amino acids. The CDR3 DNA reads TGTGCCACCAGCAGACCCGACTTACGCGATACGCAGTATTTT. Translation: CATSRPDLRDTQYF.